This TCR beta chain is from a study of T-cell reconstitution after alpha-beta-depleted transplantation in children. The length of the CDR3 is 14 residues. The ends were cut back, 8 bases at V and 6 bases at J, with 17 bases in the middle. The V gene's germline CDR1 is SNHLY and CDR2 FYNNEI. The TCRbeta library was prepared with unique molecular identifiers. Using its own MiXCR run on the PCR reads, TCRdb lists one record per CDR3 protein. The sample includes hundreds of thousands of distinct CDR3 sequences, approximately 20% of them seen just once. This TCR came from a human donor who donated a stem cell graft to a child with acute lymphoblastic leukemia. V is TRBV2 and J is TRBJ2-1; D not certain. The specimen was PBMCs from the stem cell graft donor, collected from the stem cell graft. CDR3: CASPGPSLGNEQFF. In DNA form, the CDR3 reads TGTGCCAGCCCAGGTCCCTCATTGGGCAATGAGCAGTTCTTC. Full variable domain (remainder filled in from reference TRBV2 and TRBJ2-1): EPEVTQTPSHQVTQMGQEVILRCVPISNHLYFYWYRQILGQKVEFLVSFYNNEISEKSEIFDDQFSVERPDGSNFTLKIRSTKLEDSAMYFCASPGPSLGNEQFFGPGTRLTVL.